This T cell receptor beta chain was sequenced during a study of T cell repertoires in cytomegalovirus infection. Study-wide background: Public TCR beta signatures indicated both CMV infection and matching HLA type. Study-wide points: Using cumulative public TCR beta family frequency, the authors identified those who carried CMV together with the relevant HLA.

MiXCR was run by TCRdb on the reads, yielding one entry per CDR3 protein. The sample records about 310,000 distinct CDR3 sequences, roughly a sixth being singletons. This CDR3 is 13 amino acids long. CDR1 and CDR2 (germline): MDHEN, SYDVKM. V was clipped by 7 bases and J by 4 bases, with 11 bases between them. This clonotype was seen at least ten times. Its antigen is unidentified. This clonotype was sampled from a human donor in good health (CMV status not recorded). Some clones in this sample may be carry-over from other donors' samples. The chain employs TRBV28 and TRBJ1-5; D is possibly TRBD1 (5 bases). Sequencing used PBMCs. The CDR3 region is CASIPGVNQPQHF. The CDR3 DNA is TGTGCCAGCATCCCGGGGGTTAATCAGCCCCAGCATTTT. Variable domain in full (rest from reference TRBV28 and TRBJ1-5): DVKVTQSSRYLVKRTGEKVFLECVQDMDHENMFWYRQDPGLGLRLIYFSYDVKMKEKGDIPEGYSVSREKKERFSLILESASTNQTSMYLCASIPGVNQPQHFGDGTRLSIL.